Shown below are 4 T cell receptor beta chains from a single sample sequenced in a study of OX40 agonist ivuxolimab in advanced cancers. The data were produced by immunoSEQ multiplex PCR, yet TCRdb's version contains in-frame clones alone and is incomplete. The sample comprises roughly 68,000 clones, just over 85% of which are singletons, and about 8.2% rests with the top ten. The sample consisted of CD4+ or CD8+ T cells sorted from blood, taken in a trial of the OX40 agonist ivuxolimab. The receptors stem from an adult with an advanced solid tumor such as melanoma, head and neck, liver or kidney cancer.

Worth noting for this clone: One end of the junction is discordant with germline, which a read error may explain. The rearrangement links TRBV5-1 to TRBJ2-5; maybe TRBD2 (6 bases). Germline lookup yields CDR1 SGHRS and CDR2 YFSETQ. CDR3 length equals 13 residues. Here the CDR3 reads CASSFVAGETQYF. CDR3 bases: TGTGCCAGCAGCTTTGTCGCGGGGGAGACCCAGTACTTC.

The chain joins TRBV7-2 to TRBJ1-1; the D gene is possibly TRBD1 (6 bases). This CDR3 is built from 12 residues. Trimming removed 3 bases from V and 11 bases from J, with 13 bases in between. The germline V gene has CDR1 SGHTA and CDR2 FQGNSA. This chain's CDR3 is CASSLGAGTAFF. CDR3 bases: TGTGCCAGCAGCTTGGGGGCGGGTACCGCTTTCTTT.

The V call is TRBV6-5, the J call TRBJ1-6; tentative D call: TRBD1 (5 bases). This CDR3 comprises 14 residues. V was trimmed by 5 bases and J by 7 bases, leaving 12 bases between them. The germline CDR1 and CDR2 sequences are MNHEY and SVGAGI. The CDR3 sequence: CASSVAEGNSPLHF. CDR3 coding DNA: TGTGCCAGCAGTGTAGCAGAGGGGAATTCACCCCTCCACTTT.

The CDR3 loop is CASSLLAEKLFF. The DNA for the CDR3 is TGTGCCAGCAGTTTATTGGCGGAAAAACTGTTTTTT. The V call is TRBV28, the J call TRBJ1-4; no reliable D call. Germline CDR1 reads MDHEN; CDR2 reads SYDVKM. This CDR3 has 12 residues. The germline V and J ends were trimmed by 1 base and 8 bases, with 5 bases remaining between them.